The present T cell receptor (beta chain) was sequenced within a study of cytomegalovirus exposure and HLA in healthy donors. The CDR3 runs 15 residues. V lost 3 bases and J lost 4; bases outside the gene matches: 5. Germline CDR1 and CDR2: SGHVS and FNYEAQ. Turning to this clone: Its specificity is unknown.

Study-level points and caveats: Rare TCR sequences dominated, though some public TCRs recurred in many donors.

60 Vbeta and 13 Jbeta primers were used in PCR. TCRdb's table, derived via immunoSEQ multiplex PCR, lists solely in-frame clones and lacks some. The repertoire table contains approximately 150,000 clones. The rearrangement joins TRBV7-6 to TRBJ2-5, with 10 bases aligning to TRBD2. The TCR was taken from a woman aged 50 to 60 in good health and CMV-seronegative. The specimen sequenced was PBMCs. CDR3 DNA sequence: TGTGCCAGCAGCTTCAGCGGGGGGGCTCGAGAGACCCAGTACTTC. Residues: CASSFSGGARETQYF.